The clone carrying this T cell receptor beta chain was seen only a few times. Its antigen is undetermined. The data originate from a study of response to subunit inactivated influenza vaccine. General study findings and limits: There was a suggestion from the authors that each seasonal influenza vaccination recruits few new T cells.

From germline, CDR1 is LGHNA and CDR2 YSLEER. The CDR3 loop spans 18 amino acids. V was clipped by 1 base and J by 3 bases, with 19 bases between them. TCRdb processed the RT-PCR reads anew with MiXCR; each CDR3 protein has one entry. The data hold about 610,000 distinct CDR3 sequences, with approximately 14% observed a single time. The receptor was derived from a man aged 50-59 years who received an inactivated influenza vaccine. This sequence joins TRBV4-3 and TRBJ2-1; a weak D match, TRBD2 (5 bases). Sequencing used PBMCs from blood, obtained 11 to 12 days after vaccination. The CDR3 sequence: CASSQGFADVAGYNEQFF. The CDR3 DNA sequence: TGCGCCAGCAGCCAAGGGTTCGCGGACGTGGCGGGCTACAATGAGCAGTTCTTC.